Shown below are 17 T cell receptor beta chains from a single sample sequenced in a study of early T cells in non-severe SARS-CoV-2 infection. MiXCR was run by TCRdb on the 5' RACE reads, yielding one entry per CDR3 protein. Seen here are around 40,000 distinct CDR3 sequences, 4.5% to 7.5% observed once, and the top ten hold approximately 4.6%. Material: whole blood. These receptors came from an adult who was a healthcare worker with PCR-confirmed SARS-CoV-2 infection or an uninfected control (not recorded which).

Ten or more counts support this clonotype. This sequence joins TRBV18 and TRBJ2-7; D unresolved. Looked up from germline, CDR1 is KGHSH and CDR2 is LQKENI. The V gene lost 3 bases and the J gene lost 0 bases, with 15 bases spanning the gap. The CDR3 totals 16 residues. The CDR3 DNA is TGTGCCAGCTCACCCGTCAACACCCCCGGCTCCTACGAGCAGTACTTC. Its translation is CASSPVNTPGSYEQYF.

This clonotype was recorded many times. V gene TRBV15 combines with J gene TRBJ2-5; TRBD2 is a possible D gene (6 bases). The CDR3 contains 19 residues. Germline CDR1 reads LNHNV; CDR2 reads YYDKDF (reference sequence). The germline V and J ends were trimmed by 0 bases and 2 bases, with 22 bases remaining between them. The CDR3, as DNA: TGTGCCACCAGCAGAGATTTTTCTAGCGCTACTCATTCGCAAGAGACCCAGTACTTC. Amino acid sequence: CATSRDFSSATHSQETQYF.

This chain links TRBV19 with TRBJ2-7; D possibly uses TRBD1 or TRBD2 (5 bases each). The CDR3 has 16 residues. V was trimmed by 5 bases and J by 3 bases, leaving 20 bases between them. Germline V gene lookup returns CDR1 LNHDA and CDR2 SQIVND (reference sequence). The CDR3 coding sequence is TGTGCCAGTAGTTTACGCCGGGACGGTGGGTTCTACGAGCAGTACTTC. Amino acid sequence: CASSLRRDGGFYEQYF.

This chain connects TRBV6-5 to TRBJ1-1; D gene uncertain. The CDR3 loop spans 13 amino acids. Germline-derived CDR1 and CDR2 are MNHEY and SVGAGI. Trimming pared 10 bases from V and 0 bases from J, leaving 12 bases between. The chain's CDR3 is CATARGMNTEAFF. As DNA, the CDR3 is TGTGCCACCGCCCGGGGAATGAACACTGAAGCTTTCTTT.

This clonotype has a handful of counts. V and J are TRBV7-9 and TRBJ1-1; tentatively, D is TRBD1 (5 bases). CDR3 length: 13 residues. CDR1 is SEHNR, CDR2 FQNEAQ, per germline (reference sequence). V was clipped by 0 bases and J by 4 bases, with 6 bases between them. CDR3 sequence reads: CASSLAQATEAFF. The CDR3 DNA sequence: TGTGCCAGCAGCTTAGCACAGGCCACTGAAGCTTTCTTT.

This clonotype was recorded at least ten times. This chain links TRBV4-2 with TRBJ2-7, with D possibly being TRBD2 (6 bases). V lost 0 bases and J 7 bases, leaving 10 bases between the germline ends. Per the germline V gene, CDR1 is LGHNA and CDR2 is YNFKEQ. The CDR3 length is 13 residues. The CDR3 region is CASSQDSGREQYF. CDR3 coding DNA: TGTGCCAGCAGCCAAGATTCGGGGAGGGAGCAGTACTTC.

This clonotype was seen ten or more times. The CDR3 sequence: CASSLLQGGGYTF. Here the CDR3 DNA reads TGTGCCAGCAGCTTATTGCAAGGGGGAGGCTACACCTTC. This chain uses TRBV11-2 with TRBJ1-2; possible D gene TRBD1, 6 bases. The CDR3 is 13 amino acids. Germline V lookup: CDR1 SGHAT, CDR2 FQNNGV. Trimming pared 2 bases from V and 8 bases from J, leaving 12 bases between.

This clonotype has at least ten counts. The rearrangement links TRBV2 to TRBJ2-7; the match to TRBD1 covers 7 bases. Germline V gene data show CDR1 as SNHLY and CDR2 as FYNNEI. V lost 10 bases, J lost 7 bases, and 16 bases stayed unmatched. The CDR3 totals 14 residues. In DNA form, the CDR3 reads TGTGCCACCAAAAGGGGGCTAGCTCCGGGGGAGCAGTACTTC. This translates into CATKRGLAPGEQYF.

This clonotype was seen at least ten times. This chain links TRBV29-1 with TRBJ1-5; possible D gene TRBD1, 5 bases. Trimming left V 6 bases short and J 5 bases short, with 11 bases between. CDR3 length equals 12 residues. Per germline, CDR1 SQVTM and CDR2 ANQGSEA. DNA for the CDR3: TGCAGCGTCAAGACAGCCGATCAGCCCCAGCATTTT. The encoded protein is CSVKTADQPQHF.

The V gene is TRBV27, the J gene TRBJ1-5, with 11 bases matching TRBD1. The germline CDR1 and CDR2 sequences are MNHEY and SMNVEV (reference sequence). The CDR3 extends over 18 amino acids. The V segment lost 1 base and the J segment 7 bases; nucleotides outside the gene matches: 12. The CDR3 spells CASSLWGQGGLLAQPQHF. CDR3 DNA: TGTGCCAGCAGTTTATGGGGACAGGGGGGGCTGCTAGCGCAGCCCCAGCATTTT.

The table lists this clonotype with many counts. CDR3: CASSLTYAYEQYF. CDR3 nucleotide sequence: TGTGCCAGCAGCTTGACGTACGCCTACGAGCAGTACTTC. This chain connects TRBV27 to TRBJ2-7; no clear D. The CDR3 runs to 13 residues. Germline lookup yields CDR1 MNHEY and CDR2 SMNVEV (reference sequence). V lost 6 bases, J lost 2 bases, and 11 bases lay in between.

This clonotype was seen ten or more times. V and J are TRBV20-1 and TRBJ2-1, with TRBD2 matching 8 bases. Germline V gives CDR1 DFQATT, CDR2 SNEGSKA (reference sequence). Trimming cost V 3 bases and J 8 bases; bases outside gene matches: 12. The CDR3 is 15 amino acids. Written as DNA, the CDR3 is TGCAGTGCTAGGGAGCGGGAGACCGGGTTGGATGAGCAGTTCTTC. It specifies CSARERETGLDEQFF.

This clonotype has ten or more counts. The rearrangement links TRBV29-1 to TRBJ1-4, with 7 nucleotides matching TRBD1. From germline, CDR1 is SQVTM and CDR2 ANQGSEA. V was clipped by 4 bases and J by 6 bases; unmatched bases: 5. The CDR3 spans 13 residues. The CDR3 DNA sequence: TGCAGCGTTGCAGTCAGGGGGTATGAAAAACTGTTTTTT. It yields the protein CSVAVRGYEKLFF.

The genes are TRBV2 and TRBJ2-7; D gene ambiguous. Trimming cost V 6 bases and J 5 bases, with 17 bases left between them. This CDR3 spans 14 amino acids. CDR1 is SNHLY, CDR2 FYNNEI, per germline. The CDR3 DNA follows: TGTGCCAGCAGATTGACCGCTTCTTTGAACGAGCAGTACTTC. It specifies CASRLTASLNEQYF.

This clonotype came up many times. The chain is built from TRBV6-5 and TRBJ1-1; perhaps TRBD1 as D (5 bases). V dropped 4 bases and J dropped 5 bases, with 11 bases sitting between them. The germline V gene has CDR1 MNHEY and CDR2 SVGAGI. The CDR3 loop spans 13 amino acids. CDR3 bases: TGTGCCAGCAGTTTCCCACAGGAGACTGAAGCTTTCTTT. Protein sequence: CASSFPQETEAFF.

This clonotype has at least ten counts. The rearrangement joins TRBV28 to TRBJ1-6, with D maybe TRBD1 (6 bases). This CDR3 contains 14 residues. Germline V gene lookup returns CDR1 MDHEN and CDR2 SYDVKM. V was pared by 6 bases and J by 5 bases, with 11 bases between. CDR3 DNA sequence: TGTGCCAGCAGGGACAGCGGCAATAATTCACCCCTCCACTTT. Translating gives CASRDSGNNSPLHF.

In this sample, this clonotype turned up many times. The CDR3 reads CASSWSGTDTQYF. DNA of the CDR3: TGCGCCAGCAGCTGGTCGGGCACAGATACGCAGTATTTT. V and J are TRBV5-1 and TRBJ2-3; D not certain. Trimming cost V 3 bases and J 1 base, with 6 bases left between them. The CDR3 has 13 amino acids. The germline CDR1 and CDR2 sequences are SGHRS and YFSETQ. The whole variable domain, remainder taken from reference TRBV5-1 and TRBJ2-3, is KAGVTQTPRYLIKTRGQQVTLSCSPISGHRSVSWYQQTPGQGLQFLFEYFSETQRNKGNFPGRFSGRQFSNSRSEMNVSTLELGDSALYLCASSWSGTDTQYFGPGTRLTVL.